This T cell receptor beta chain was identified in a study of vaccination effects on CD4 cells after COVID-19. The assay was immunoSEQ multiplex PCR, and TCRdb's table has in-frame clones only and misses some. The sample has about 39,000 clones; 82% are singletons. Regarding this clone: The antigen is unknown.

Around day 10 of culture, CD4+ T cells were separated out. Days 3 and 7 saw half the medium replaced with IL-2 medium. This CDR3 region has 17 residues. The germline V gene encodes CDR1 KGHSH and CDR2 LQKENI. Trimming shortened V by 1 base and J by 1 base, and 16 bases separated the two germline ends. The specimen was CD4+ T cells from PBMCs cultured without peptide, collected before COVID-19 vaccination. The gene calls are TRBV18 and TRBJ1-2, with TRBD1 as a possible D gene (5 bases). This TCR was recovered from a human donor who received a COVID-19 vaccine. The CDR3 DNA sequence: TGTGCCAGCTCACCACTCTATACCGGGGCTGATAACTATGGCTACACCTTC. Its protein product is CASSPLYTGADNYGYTF.